The present entry profiles one TCR beta chain with its context. Some clones are missing from TCRdb's copy, which holds only in-frame ones; the method was immunoSEQ multiplex PCR. The table has tens of thousands of clones, approximately 90% seen once. This sample was taken from a study of T cell changes during pregnancy in multiple sclerosis. Germline CDR1 MDHEN, CDR2 SYDVKM. This CDR3 is 15 amino acids long. The J segment lost 4 bases and the V segment lost 5 bases, leaving 8 bases of the junction unmatched. V gene TRBV28 combines with J gene TRBJ2-1; 7 bases map to TRBD2. The sequences come from peripheral blood, collected before pregnancy. This sequence was found in a female donor with multiple sclerosis, enrolled in a pregnancy study. This chain's CDR3 is CASSHFSGTYNEQFF. The DNA of the CDR3 is TGTGCCAGCAGTCACTTCAGCGGGACTTACAATGAGCAGTTCTTC.